This TCR beta chain was captured in a study of patients and donors after allogeneic stem cell transplantation. Trimming left V 6 bases short and J 0 bases short, with 15 bases between. Germline assignment: CDR1 MNHEY and CDR2 SMNVEV (reference sequence). The CDR3 extends over 16 amino acids. TCRdb re-called the RT-PCR reads with MiXCR, one entry per CDR3 protein. Among some 960,000 distinct CDR3 sequences listed, approximately 19% were seen once. Input material: blood, either unsorted or a sorted T cell fraction (not recorded which). This TCR was sampled from a human donor who was either an allogeneic HSCT recipient or a stem cell or donor lymphocyte infusion donor (not recorded which). It is not recorded whose cells these are; they may come from a transplant donor. The chain uses TRBV27 and TRBJ2-1; D not certain. The CDR3 reads CASSLSALSSYNEQFF. The CDR3 DNA reads as TGTGCCAGCAGCTTGAGCGCTTTAAGCTCCTACAATGAGCAGTTCTTC.